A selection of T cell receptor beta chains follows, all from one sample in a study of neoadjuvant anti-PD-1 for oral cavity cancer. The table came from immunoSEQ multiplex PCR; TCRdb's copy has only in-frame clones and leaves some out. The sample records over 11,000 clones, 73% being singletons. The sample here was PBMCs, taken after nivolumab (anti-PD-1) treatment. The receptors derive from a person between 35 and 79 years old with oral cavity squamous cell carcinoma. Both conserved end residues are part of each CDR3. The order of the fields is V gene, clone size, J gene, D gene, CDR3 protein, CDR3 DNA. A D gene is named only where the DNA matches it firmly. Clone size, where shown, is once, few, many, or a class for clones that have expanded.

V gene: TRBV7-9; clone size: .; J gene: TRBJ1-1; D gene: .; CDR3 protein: CASSPRVGDPNTEAFF; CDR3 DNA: TGTGCCAGCAGTCCTCGGGTGGGGGACCCTAACACTGAAGCTTTCTTT
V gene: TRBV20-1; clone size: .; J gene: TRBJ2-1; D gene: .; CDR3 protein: CSPKQDEQFF; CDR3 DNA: TGCAGTCCGAAGCAAGATGAGCAGTTCTTC
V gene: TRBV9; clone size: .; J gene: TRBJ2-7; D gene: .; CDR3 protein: CASSVKPAGGDEQYF; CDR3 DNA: TGTGCCAGCAGCGTAAAGCCAGCGGGTGGGGACGAGCAGTACTTC
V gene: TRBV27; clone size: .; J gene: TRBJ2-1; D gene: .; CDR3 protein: CASSFGGIEQFF; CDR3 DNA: TGTGCCAGCAGTTTCGGCGGGATTGAGCAGTTCTTC
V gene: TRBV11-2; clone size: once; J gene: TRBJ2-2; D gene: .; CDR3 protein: CASSTGSTGELFF; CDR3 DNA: TGTGCCAGCAGCACAGGATCCACCGGGGAGCTGTTTTTT
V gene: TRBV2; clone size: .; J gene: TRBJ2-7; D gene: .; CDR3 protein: CASSTRGEAYEQYF; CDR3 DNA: TGTGCCAGCAGTACGAGGGGGGAGGCCTACGAGCAGTACTTC
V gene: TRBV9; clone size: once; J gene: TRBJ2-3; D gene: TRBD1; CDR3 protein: CASSVPLGQGYTDTQYF; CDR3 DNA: TGTGCCAGCAGCGTGCCCCTGGGACAGGGATACACAGATACGCAGTATTTT
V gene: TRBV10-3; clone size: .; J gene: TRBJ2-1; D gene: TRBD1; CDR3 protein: CAIKGQGNMNEQFF; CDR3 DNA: TGTGCCATCAAGGGACAGGGGAATATGAATGAGCAGTTCTTC
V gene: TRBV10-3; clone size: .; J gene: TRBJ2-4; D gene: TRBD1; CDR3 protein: CATGQEAKNIQYF; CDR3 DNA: TGTGCCACCGGACAGGAAGCCAAAAACATTCAGTACTTC
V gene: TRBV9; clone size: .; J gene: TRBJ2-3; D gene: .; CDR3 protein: CASSVGVYGGTDTQYF; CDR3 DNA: TGTGCCAGCAGCGTAGGTGTTTACGGGGGCACAGATACGCAGTATTTT
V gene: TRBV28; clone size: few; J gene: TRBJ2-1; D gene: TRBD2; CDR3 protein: CASSLTGLGSNEQFF; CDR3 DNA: TGTGCCAGCAGTTTAACGGGACTAGGATCTAATGAGCAGTTCTTC
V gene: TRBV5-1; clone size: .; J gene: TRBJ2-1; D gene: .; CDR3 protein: CASSLPEYNEQFF; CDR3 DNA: TGCGCCAGCAGCTTACCCGAATACAATGAGCAGTTCTTC
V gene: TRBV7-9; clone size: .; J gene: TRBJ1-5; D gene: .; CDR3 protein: CASSLGGVNQPQHF; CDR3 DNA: TGTGCCAGCAGCTTAGGGGGGGTAAATCAGCCCCAGCATTTT
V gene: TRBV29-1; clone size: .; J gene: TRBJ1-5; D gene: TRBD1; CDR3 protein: CSAGQGEDQPQHF; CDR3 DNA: TGCAGCGCCGGACAGGGGGAGGATCAGCCCCAGCATTTT
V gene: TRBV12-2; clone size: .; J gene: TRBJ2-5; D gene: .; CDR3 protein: CASRPPRREISQETQYF; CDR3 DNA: TGTGCAAGTCGCCCCCCCAGGCGGGAGATATCCCAAGAGACCCAGTACTTC
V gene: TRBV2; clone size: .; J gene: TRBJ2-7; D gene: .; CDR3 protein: CASSDVGRYEQYF; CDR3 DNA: TGTGCCAGCAGTGATGTGGGGAGGTACGAGCAGTACTTC
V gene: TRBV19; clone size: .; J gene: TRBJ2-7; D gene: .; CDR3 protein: CASDGGGANSEQYF; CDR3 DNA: TGTGCCAGTGATGGAGGGGGCGCGAATAGCGAGCAGTACTTC
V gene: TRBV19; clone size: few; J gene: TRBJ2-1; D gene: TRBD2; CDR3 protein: CASTISLTSGRNEQFF; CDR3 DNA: TGTGCCAGTACCATATCCCTGACTAGCGGGAGGAATGAGCAGTTCTTC
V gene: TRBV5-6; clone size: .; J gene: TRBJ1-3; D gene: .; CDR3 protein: CASSSENFPPSSGNTIYF; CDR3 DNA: TGTGCCAGCAGCTCTGAAAATTTCCCCCCGAGCTCTGGAAACACCATATATTTT
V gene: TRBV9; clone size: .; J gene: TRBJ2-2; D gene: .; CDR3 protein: CASSATRTGELFF; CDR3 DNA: TGTGCCAGCAGCGCGACTAGAACCGGGGAGCTGTTTTTT
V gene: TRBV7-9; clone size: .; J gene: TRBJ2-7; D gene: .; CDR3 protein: CASSTDIYEQYF; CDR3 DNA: TGTGCCAGCAGCACGGACATCTACGAGCAGTACTTC
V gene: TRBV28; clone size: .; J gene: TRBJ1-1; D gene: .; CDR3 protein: CASSLQWNTEAFF; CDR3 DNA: TGTGCCAGCAGTTTACAGTGGAACACTGAAGCTTTCTTT
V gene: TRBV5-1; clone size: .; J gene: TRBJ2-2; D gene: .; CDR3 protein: CASSSEGNTGELFF; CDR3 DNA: TGCGCCAGCAGTTCGGAGGGGAACACCGGGGAGCTGTTTTTT
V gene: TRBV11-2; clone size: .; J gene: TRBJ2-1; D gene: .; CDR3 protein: CASSFDATSSYNEQFF; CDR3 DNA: TGTGCCAGCAGCTTCGACGCAACGAGCTCCTACAATGAGCAGTTCTTC
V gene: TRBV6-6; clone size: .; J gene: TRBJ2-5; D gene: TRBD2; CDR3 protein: CASSWILAGGQETQYF; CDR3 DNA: TGTGCCAGCAGTTGGATACTAGCGGGAGGACAAGAGACCCAGTACTTC
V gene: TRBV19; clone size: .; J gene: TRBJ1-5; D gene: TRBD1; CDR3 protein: CASSIWGQKNQPQHF; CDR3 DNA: TGTGCCAGTAGTATATGGGGACAGAAAAATCAGCCCCAGCATTTT
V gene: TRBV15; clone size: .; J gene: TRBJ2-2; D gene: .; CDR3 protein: CATSRGQTTGELFF; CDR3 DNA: TGTGCCACCAGCAGGGGGCAGACCACCGGGGAGCTGTTTTTT
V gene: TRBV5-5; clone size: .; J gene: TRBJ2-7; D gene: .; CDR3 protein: CASTPSSRFEQYF; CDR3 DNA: TGTGCCAGCACCCCCTCCTCAAGATTCGAGCAGTACTTC
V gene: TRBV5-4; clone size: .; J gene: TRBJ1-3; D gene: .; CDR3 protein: CASSLQGSSGNTIYF; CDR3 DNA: TGTGCCAGCAGCTTACAGGGTAGCTCTGGAAACACCATATATTTT
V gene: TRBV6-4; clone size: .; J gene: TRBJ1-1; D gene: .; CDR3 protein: CASSFSRDTEAFF; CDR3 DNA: TGTGCCAGCAGTTTTTCCAGGGACACTGAAGCTTTCTTT
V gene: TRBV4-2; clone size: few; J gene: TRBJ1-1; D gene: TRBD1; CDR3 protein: CASRRQGVPPNTEAFF; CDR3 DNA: TGTGCCAGCAGACGACAGGGGGTACCCCCGAACACTGAAGCTTTCTTT
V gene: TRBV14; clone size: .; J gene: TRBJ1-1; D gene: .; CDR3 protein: CASSQDEVGATEAFF; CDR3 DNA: TGTGCCAGCAGCCAAGATGAAGTGGGGGCCACTGAAGCTTTCTTT
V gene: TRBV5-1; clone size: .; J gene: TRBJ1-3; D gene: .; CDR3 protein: CASSLVEGNTIYF; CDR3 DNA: TGCGCCAGCAGCTTAGTAGAGGGAAACACCATATATTTT
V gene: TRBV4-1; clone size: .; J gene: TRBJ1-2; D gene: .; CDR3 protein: CASSRIPDRLPADGYTF; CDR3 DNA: TGCGCCAGCAGCCGCATCCCCGACAGACTTCCAGCGGATGGCTACACCTTC
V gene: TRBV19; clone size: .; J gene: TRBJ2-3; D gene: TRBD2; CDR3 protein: CASSIDGGRAGTDTQYF; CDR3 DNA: TGTGCCAGTAGTATAGATGGCGGGAGGGCTGGCACAGATACGCAGTATTTT
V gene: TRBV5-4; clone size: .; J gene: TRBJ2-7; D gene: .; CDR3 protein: CASSLSIAEQYEQYF; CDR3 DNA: TGTGCCAGCAGCTTGAGTATAGCGGAGCAATACGAGCAGTACTTC
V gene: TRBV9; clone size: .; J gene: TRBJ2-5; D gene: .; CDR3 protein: CASSGAGQQETQYF; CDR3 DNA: TGTGCCAGCAGCGGCGCCGGGCAACAAGAGACCCAGTACTTC
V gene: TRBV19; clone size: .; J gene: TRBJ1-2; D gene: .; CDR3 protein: CASSGSPAVNGYTF; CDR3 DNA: TGTGCCAGTAGTGGATCTCCCGCGGTCAATGGCTACACCTTC
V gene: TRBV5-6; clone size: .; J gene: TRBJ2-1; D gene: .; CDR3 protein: CASSLSFGGEQFF; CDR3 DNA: TGTGCCAGCAGCTTGTCTTTCGGTGGTGAGCAGTTCTTC
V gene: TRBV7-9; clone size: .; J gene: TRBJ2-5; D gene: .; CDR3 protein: CASSLASGYQETQYF; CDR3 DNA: TGTGCCAGCAGCTTAGCTTCTGGATATCAAGAGACCCAGTACTTC
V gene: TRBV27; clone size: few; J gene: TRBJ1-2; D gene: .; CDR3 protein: CASSWRQAPTAGYTF; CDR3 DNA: TGTGCCAGCAGCTGGAGACAGGCCCCCACCGCTGGCTACACCTTC
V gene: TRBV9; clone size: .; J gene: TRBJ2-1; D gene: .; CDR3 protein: CASSAPSYNDEQFF; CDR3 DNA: TGTGCCAGCAGCGCCCCCAGTTACAATGATGAGCAGTTCTTC
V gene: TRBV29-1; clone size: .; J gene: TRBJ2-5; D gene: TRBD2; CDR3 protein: CSVQPGGGEETQYF; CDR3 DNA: TGCAGCGTTCAACCGGGGGGGGGAGAAGAGACCCAGTACTTC
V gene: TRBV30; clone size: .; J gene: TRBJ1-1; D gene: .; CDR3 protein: CAGGRGGTEAFF; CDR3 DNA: TGTGCCGGGGGTCGAGGGGGTACTGAAGCTTTCTTT
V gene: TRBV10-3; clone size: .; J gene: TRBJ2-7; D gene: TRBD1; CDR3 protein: CATLDRVGEQYF; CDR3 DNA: TGTGCCACCCTTGACAGGGTGGGCGAGCAGTACTTC
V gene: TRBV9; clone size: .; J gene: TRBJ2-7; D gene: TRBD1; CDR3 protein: CASSAMTGGGYEQYF; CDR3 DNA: TGTGCCAGCAGCGCCATGACAGGGGGAGGGTACGAGCAGTACTTC
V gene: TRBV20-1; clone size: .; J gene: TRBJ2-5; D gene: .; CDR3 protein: CSARGVETQYF; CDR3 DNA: TGCAGTGCTAGAGGGGTAGAGACCCAGTACTTC